Below are 9 T cell receptor beta chains sequenced from a single sample in a study of OX40 agonist ivuxolimab in advanced cancers. The library was made by the immunoSEQ multiplex PCR assay. What TCRdb holds here is the immuneACCESS table cut down to in-frame rearrangements. Part of the clones is not present; checked against another copy, under half of the missing clones reflect an unresolved V gene, and the others are unexplained. For this sample the table gives roughly 52,000 clones, of which approximately 85% were detected only once. The ten largest make up more than 1% of the sample. The sample was CD4+ or CD8+ T cells sorted from blood, taken in a trial of the OX40 agonist ivuxolimab. The receptors here all came from an adult with an advanced solid tumor such as melanoma, head and neck, liver or kidney cancer.

The chain links TRBV7-2 to TRBJ1-3; weak D call: TRBD1 (6 bases). Germline CDR1 SGHTA, CDR2 FQGNSA. Trimming pared 4 bases from V and 1 base from J, leaving 23 bases between. There are 19 residues in the CDR3. The chain's CDR3 is CASSSHVRGTGRSGNTIYF. Written as DNA, the CDR3 is TGTGCCAGCAGCTCGCATGTTAGGGGGACGGGAAGGTCTGGAAACACCATATATTTT.

The V and J genes are TRBV28 and TRBJ1-1; D gene ambiguous. The ends were cut back, 5 bases at V and 10 bases at J, with 23 bases in the middle. The germline gives CDR1 MDHEN, CDR2 SYDVKM. This CDR3 comprises 15 residues. The CDR3 nucleotides read TGTGCCAGCAGTCTTGTGAACAGATCTCACCGGGGAGCTTTCTTT. Translation: CASSLVNRSHRGAFF.

This clone was seen a handful of times. The chain joins TRBV28 to TRBJ1-5; 9 bases map to TRBD1. Germline V CDR1 and CDR2: MDHEN, SYDVKM. This CDR3 contains 19 residues. Trimming removed 5 bases from V and 3 bases from J; junction bases left unmatched: 17. The CDR3 DNA reads as TGTGCCAGCAGTGATGGGACAGGGATCCATGCGGGGGCCAATCAGCCCCAGCATTTT. This sequence encodes CASSDGTGIHAGANQPQHF.

This clone was observed once. The chain joins TRBV5-4 to TRBJ2-1, with TRBD2 identical over 7 bases. The CDR3 covers 12 residues. Trimming removed 4 bases from V and 8 bases from J; junction bases left unmatched: 3. Looked up from germline, CDR1 is SGHNT and CDR2 is YYREEE (reference sequence). The DNA for the CDR3 is TGTGCCAGCAGCACTCTAGCGGATGAGCAGTTCTTC. It encodes CASSTLADEQFF.

V and J are TRBV5-1 and TRBJ2-5; unclear D gene. This CDR3 spans 13 amino acids. Trimming cost V 3 bases and J 5 bases, with 11 bases left between them. Looked up from germline, CDR1 is SGHRS and CDR2 is YFSETQ. Written as DNA, the CDR3 is TGCGCCAGCAGCTGGTCCCCCGTGGAGACCCAGTACTTC. Residues: CASSWSPVETQYF.

The chain joins TRBV30 to TRBJ2-1; either TRBD1 or TRBD2 may supply D (5 bases each). With 5 bases removed from V and 4 bases from J, the gap between germline ends came to 18 bases. The CDR3 has 15 amino acids. Germline assignment: CDR1 GTSNPN and CDR2 SVGIG (reference sequence). CDR3 sequence: CAWGLGVGPYNEQFF. DNA for the CDR3: TGTGCCTGGGGACTGGGGGTTGGGCCATACAATGAGCAGTTCTTC.

The rearrangement links TRBV11-2 to TRBJ2-3; D might be TRBD2 (6 bases). CDR1 and CDR2 from the germline V gene are SGHAT and FQNNGV. Trimming left V 5 bases short and J 1 base short, with 13 bases between. CDR3 length: 15 residues. CDR3 coding DNA: TGTGCCAGCAGCGTTGCGGGGAGAGGCACAGATACGCAGTATTTT. Translated, it gives CASSVAGRGTDTQYF.

The V call is TRBV18, the J call TRBJ1-1; TRBD1 aligns across 9 bases. This CDR3 spans 15 amino acids. The germline gives CDR1 KGHSH, CDR2 LQKENI. The V and J ends lost 5 bases and 3 bases, in that order; junction bases with no gene match: 7. This CDR3 reads CASSFRTGADTEAFF. DNA for the CDR3: TGTGCCAGCTCATTTCGGACAGGGGCGGACACTGAAGCTTTCTTT.

The chain joins TRBV28 to TRBJ2-5, with D hard to call. The CDR3 has 11 residues. Germline V CDR1 and CDR2: MDHEN, SYDVKM. V shed 5 bases and J shed 5 bases, with 6 bases lying between them. As DNA, the CDR3 is TGTGCCAGCAGTGAAGGGGAGACCCAGTACTTC. It translates to CASSEGETQYF.